Each of the 11 T cell receptor beta chains below was sequenced from the same sample in a study of cytomegalovirus exposure and HLA in healthy donors. With 60 Vbeta and 13 Jbeta primers, the PCR was carried out. Produced via immunoSEQ multiplex PCR; TCRdb's table is partial and in-frame only. The data hold more than 95,000 clones, with approximately 80% observed a single time. The sample was PBMCs. Receptors originate from a man aged 25-45 years in good health and CMV-seropositive.

For the CDR3, the DNA is TGTGCCAGCAGCTTTGGAGGTAGTCAGCCCCAGCATTTT. This gives the protein CASSFGGSQPQHF. V is TRBV5-6 and J is TRBJ1-5, with unresolved D. The CDR3 has 13 amino acids. Trimming took 2 bases from V and 6 from J, leaving 9 bases between them. CDR1 is SGHDT, CDR2 YYEEEE, per germline.

This clone came up a few times. The J gene is TRBJ1-1, the V gene TRBV6-1, with D unclear. V lost 6 bases and J lost 5, with 10 bases in between. Germline-derived CDR1 and CDR2 are MNHNS and SASEGT. The CDR3 extends over 12 amino acids. The CDR3 is CASSYTTTEAFF. CDR3 in DNA: TGTGCCAGCAGCTATACCACGACTGAAGCTTTCTTT.

The rearrangement uses TRBV7-8 and TRBJ2-3; 7 positions match TRBD2. V trimming: 5 bases; J trimming: 2 bases; junction bases outside the gene matches: 10. From germline, CDR1 is SGHVS and CDR2 FQNEAQ. The CDR3 loop spans 16 amino acids. CDR3 amino acids: CASSLPGGSNTDTQYF. The CDR3 DNA follows: TGTGCCAGCAGCCTCCCCGGCGGGAGTAACACAGATACGCAGTATTTT. Full variable domain (missing parts from reference TRBV7-8 and TRBJ2-3): GAGVSQSPRYKVAKRGQDVALRCDPISGHVSLFWYQQALGQGPEFLTYFQNEAQLDKSGLPSDRFFAERPEGSVSTLKIQRTQQEDSAVYLCASSLPGGSNTDTQYFGPGTRLTVL.

The gene calls are TRBV30 and TRBJ2-3; TRBD2 matches 11 bases. CDR1 GTSNPN and CDR2 SVGIG come from the germline V gene (reference sequence). The CDR3 extends over 17 amino acids. V lost 0 bases to trimming and J lost 4 bases; unmatched junction nucleotides: 9. In DNA, the CDR3 is TGTGCCTGGAGTGTCGTCAGGACTAGCGGGTATTCAGATACGCAGTATTTT. This codes for CAWSVVRTSGYSDTQYF.

This clone has just one count. V usage is TRBV9 and J usage is TRBJ2-1, with D perhaps matching TRBD2 (6 bases). V shed 7 bases and J shed 8 bases, with 10 bases lying between them. CDR3 length equals 11 residues. Per germline, CDR1 SGDLS and CDR2 YYNGEE. CDR3: CASRRDDEQFF. The CDR3 nucleotides are TGTGCCAGCCGGCGGGACGATGAGCAGTTCTTC.

J is TRBJ1-2 and V is TRBV27, with D tentatively TRBD1 (5 bases). The CDR3 has 16 amino acids. CDR1 and CDR2 (germline): MNHEY, SMNVEV (reference sequence). Trimming removed 2 bases from V and 2 bases from J, with 15 bases in between. The CDR3 nucleotides are TGTGCCAGCAGTTTAAGGGGTCCAGCAAACAACTATGGCTACACCTTC. Translating it yields CASSLRGPANNYGYTF.

The V gene is TRBV15, the J gene TRBJ2-3, with D maybe TRBD1 (6 bases). Trimming removed 6 bases at V and 4 bases at J, with 14 bases between. Germline-derived CDR1 and CDR2 are LNHNV and YYDKDF (reference sequence). This CDR3 has 14 residues. Here the CDR3 reads CATSTGRGADTQYF. The CDR3 DNA sequence: TGTGCCACCAGTACCGGCAGGGGAGCAGATACGCAGTATTTT.

The chain links TRBV19 to TRBJ2-7, with D perhaps matching TRBD2 (6 bases). Germline V CDR1 and CDR2: LNHDA, SQIVND (reference sequence). CDR3 length equals 15 residues. Trimming left V 0 bases short and J 2 bases short, with 11 bases between. The CDR3 here is CASSIDRDFAYEQYF. The CDR3 nucleotides are TGTGCCAGTAGTATAGACCGGGACTTTGCCTACGAGCAGTACTTC.

The rearrangement links TRBV13 to TRBJ2-1; D is ambiguous. V lost 5 bases and J lost 6, with 14 bases in between. The CDR3 length is 14 residues. Germline V gene data show CDR1 as PRHDT and CDR2 as FYEKMQ (reference sequence). Here the CDR3 reads CASSTPGGSNEQFF. The CDR3 region has the DNA TGTGCCAGCAGCACGCCCGGTGGTAGCAATGAGCAGTTCTTC.

The chain has TRBV7-8 and TRBJ2-7; maybe TRBD1 (5 bases). The CDR3 runs 14 residues. Germline V lookup: CDR1 SGHVS, CDR2 FQNEAQ. The V gene lost 5 bases and the J gene lost 3 bases, with 14 bases spanning the gap. CDR3 region: CASSETRQLYEQYF. In DNA, the CDR3 is TGTGCCAGCAGCGAGACCCGACAGCTCTACGAGCAGTACTTC.

This chain links TRBV12-2 with TRBJ1-1; TRBD1 was called by the table and not checked on the DNA. TRBV12-2 corresponds to a pseudogene. This CDR3 spans 15 amino acids. The CDR3 reads CASRLARGVYTEAFF. Written as DNA, the CDR3 is TGTGCAAGTCGCTTAGCCAGGGGGGTATACACTGAAGCTTTCTTT.